This T cell receptor beta chain was found in a study of cytomegalovirus exposure and HLA in healthy donors. For this clone: Its target is unknown.

The CDR3 consists of 16 residues. Germline-derived CDR1 and CDR2 are MNHEY and SMNVEV (reference sequence). Deletions cut 3 bases from V and 5 bases from J, with 17 bases between. General study results and limits: Later analysis suggested links between common viral pathogens and several top significant clusters. With DRB1 most and HLA-C fewest, TCR association rates differed between HLA loci in a later analysis.

The PCR had 60 Vbeta and 13 Jbeta primers. Methods used by the authors: Later, tens of millions of unique TCR beta chains were counted in an analysis, and roughly 11 million of them were shared. Sequencing used immunoSEQ multiplex PCR; TCRdb keeps in-frame clones, though not all of them. That table is the source of V, J and clone size, and D and trimming were worked out from the DNA. Of roughly 93,000 clones in the sample, about 70% were seen once. This receptor was taken from a human donor in good health. The V gene is TRBV27, the J gene TRBJ2-1, with D perhaps TRBD2 (6 bases). The material sequenced was PBMCs. The chain's CDR3 is CASSLTPGLRNNEQFF. The CDR3 region has the DNA TGTGCCAGCAGTTTGACCCCGGGACTCCGAAACAATGAGCAGTTCTTC.